The clone carrying this T cell receptor (beta chain) is labeled large. Its matching antigen is unknown. For a library built for alpha chains, this beta chain is a stray read; little rests on its size. Time point meaning: sample taken at primary tumor resection. From tumor, nontumor lung or frozen PBMC, whole RNA was taken unsorted for sequencing. The sample comes from a study of spatial heterogeneity in lung cancer. Trimming left V 3 bases short and J 5 bases short, with 2 bases between. The CDR3 covers 11 residues. Using its own MiXCR run on the 5' RACE reads, TCRdb lists one record per CDR3 protein. The sample lists 1,300 to 1,500 distinct CDR3 sequences, 20% to 25% occurring once. Study-wide findings and caveats: Tumoral mutation counts were tracked by counts of expanded intratumoral alpha and beta TCRs.

This specimen consisted of lung tumor tissue, obtained at surgery. V and J are TRBV12-3 or TRBV12-4 and TRBJ2-1; D remains unclear. This TCR was recovered from a male donor with early-stage non-small cell lung cancer. The CDR3 DNA follows: TGTGCCAGCAGTTTGAACAATGAGCAGTTCTTC. Translation gives CASSLNNEQFF.